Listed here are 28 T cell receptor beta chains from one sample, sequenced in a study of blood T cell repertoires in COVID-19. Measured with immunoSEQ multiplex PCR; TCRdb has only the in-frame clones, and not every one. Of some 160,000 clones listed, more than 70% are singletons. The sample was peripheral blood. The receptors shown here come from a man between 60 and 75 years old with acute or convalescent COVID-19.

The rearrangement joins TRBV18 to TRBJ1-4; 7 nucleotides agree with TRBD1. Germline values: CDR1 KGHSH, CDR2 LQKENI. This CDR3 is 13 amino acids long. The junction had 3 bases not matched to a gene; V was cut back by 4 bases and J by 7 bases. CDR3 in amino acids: CASSLDRAEKLFF. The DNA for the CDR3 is TGTGCCAGCTCACTAGACAGGGCTGAAAAACTGTTTTTT.

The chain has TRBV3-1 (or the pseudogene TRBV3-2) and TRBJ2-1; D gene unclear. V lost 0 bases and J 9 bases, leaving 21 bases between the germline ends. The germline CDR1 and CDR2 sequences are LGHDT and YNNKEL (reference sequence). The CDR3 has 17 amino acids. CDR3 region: CASSQDQAPSTTPEQFF. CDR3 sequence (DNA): TGTGCCAGCAGCCAAGATCAGGCGCCCTCAACGACCCCTGAGCAGTTCTTC.

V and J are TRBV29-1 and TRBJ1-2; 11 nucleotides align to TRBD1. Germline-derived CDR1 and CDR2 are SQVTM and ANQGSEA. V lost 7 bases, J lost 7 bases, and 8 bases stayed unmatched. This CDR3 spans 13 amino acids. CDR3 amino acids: CSAGQGAWVGYTF. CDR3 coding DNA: TGCAGCGCCGGACAGGGGGCTTGGGTTGGCTACACCTTC.

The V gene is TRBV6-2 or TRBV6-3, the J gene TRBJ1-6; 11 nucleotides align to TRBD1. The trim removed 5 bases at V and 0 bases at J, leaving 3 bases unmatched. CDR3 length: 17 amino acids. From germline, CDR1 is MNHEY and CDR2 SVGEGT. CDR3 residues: CASSHGTGGSYNSPLHF. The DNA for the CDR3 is TGTGCCAGCAGTCACGGGACAGGGGGCTCCTATAATTCACCCCTCCACTTT.

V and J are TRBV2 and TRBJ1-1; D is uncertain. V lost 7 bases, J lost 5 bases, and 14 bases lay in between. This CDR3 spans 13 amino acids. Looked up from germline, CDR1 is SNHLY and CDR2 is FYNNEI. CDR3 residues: CASKSQTRTEAFF. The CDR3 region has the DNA TGTGCCAGCAAGAGTCAGACTAGAACTGAAGCTTTCTTT.

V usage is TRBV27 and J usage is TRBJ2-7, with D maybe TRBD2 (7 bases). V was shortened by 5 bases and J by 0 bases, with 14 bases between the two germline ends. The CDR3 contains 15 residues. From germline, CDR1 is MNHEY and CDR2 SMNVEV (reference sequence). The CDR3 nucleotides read TGTGCCAGCAGTGTAAGGGGGGGGGCCTCCTACGAGCAGTACTTC. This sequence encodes CASSVRGGASYEQYF.

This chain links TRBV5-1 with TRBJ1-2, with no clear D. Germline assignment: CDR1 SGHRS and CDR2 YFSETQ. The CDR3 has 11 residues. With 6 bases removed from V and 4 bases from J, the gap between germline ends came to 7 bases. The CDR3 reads CASTLGYGYTF. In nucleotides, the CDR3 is TGCGCCAGCACCCTAGGCTATGGCTACACCTTC.

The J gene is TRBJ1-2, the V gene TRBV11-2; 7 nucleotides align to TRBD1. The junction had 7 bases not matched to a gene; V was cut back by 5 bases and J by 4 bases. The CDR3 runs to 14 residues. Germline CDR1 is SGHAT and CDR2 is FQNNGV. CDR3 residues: CASSATTGFYGYTF. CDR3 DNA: TGTGCCAGCAGCGCCACGACAGGGTTCTATGGCTACACCTTC.

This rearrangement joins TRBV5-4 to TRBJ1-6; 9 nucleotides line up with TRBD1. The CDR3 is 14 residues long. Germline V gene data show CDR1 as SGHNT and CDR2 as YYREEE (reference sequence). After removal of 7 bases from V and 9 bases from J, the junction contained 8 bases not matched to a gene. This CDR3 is CASSLQGALSPLHF. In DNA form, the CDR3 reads TGTGCCAGCTCCCTACAGGGGGCACTTTCACCCCTCCACTTT.

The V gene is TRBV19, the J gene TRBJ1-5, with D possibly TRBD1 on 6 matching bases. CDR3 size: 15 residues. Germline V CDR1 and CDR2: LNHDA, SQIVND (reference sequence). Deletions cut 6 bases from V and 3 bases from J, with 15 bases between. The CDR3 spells CASRNDRTPNQPQHF. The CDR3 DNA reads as TGTGCCAGTAGGAATGACAGGACTCCCAATCAGCCCCAGCATTTT.

The CDR3, as DNA: TGTGCCAGCAGGTACGGGACAGTCCCAAATTCACCCCTCCACTTT. It specifies CASRYGTVPNSPLHF. This chain uses TRBV2 with TRBJ1-6, with 7 bases matching TRBD1. With V trimmed by 6 bases and J by 7 bases, 9 bases remained unmatched. The germline gives CDR1 SNHLY, CDR2 FYNNEI. The CDR3 length is 15 residues.

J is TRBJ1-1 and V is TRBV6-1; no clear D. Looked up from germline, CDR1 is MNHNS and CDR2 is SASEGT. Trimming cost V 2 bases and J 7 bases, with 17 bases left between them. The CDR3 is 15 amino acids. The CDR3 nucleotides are TGTGCCAGCAGTGAACCCTACACCGGCGGGAGTGAAGCTTTCTTT. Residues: CASSEPYTGGSEAFF.

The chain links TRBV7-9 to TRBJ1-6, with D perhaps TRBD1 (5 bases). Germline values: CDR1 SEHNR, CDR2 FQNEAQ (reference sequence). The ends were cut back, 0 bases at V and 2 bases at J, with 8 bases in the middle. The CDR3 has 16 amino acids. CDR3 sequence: CASSLAGHPYNSPLHF. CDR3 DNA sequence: TGTGCCAGCAGCTTAGCTGGACATCCCTATAATTCACCCCTCCACTTT.

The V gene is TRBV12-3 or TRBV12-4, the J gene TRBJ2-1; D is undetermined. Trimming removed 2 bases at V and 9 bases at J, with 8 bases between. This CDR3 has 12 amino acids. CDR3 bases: TGTGCCAGCAGTTTAACGAGGTTTGAGCAGTTCTTC. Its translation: CASSLTRFEQFF.

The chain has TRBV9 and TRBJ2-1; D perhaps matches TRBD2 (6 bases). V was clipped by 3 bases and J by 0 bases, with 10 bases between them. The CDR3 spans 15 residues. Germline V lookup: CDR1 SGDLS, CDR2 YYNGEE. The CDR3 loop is CASSAGLTSYNEQFF. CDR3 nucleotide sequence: TGTGCCAGCAGCGCGGGACTGACCTCCTACAATGAGCAGTTCTTC. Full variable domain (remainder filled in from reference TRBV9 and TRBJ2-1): DSGVTQTPKHLITATGQRVTLRCSPRSGDLSVYWYQQSLDQGLQFLIQYYNGEERAKGNILERFSAQQFPDLHSELNLSSLELGDSALYFCASSAGLTSYNEQFFGPGTRLTVL.

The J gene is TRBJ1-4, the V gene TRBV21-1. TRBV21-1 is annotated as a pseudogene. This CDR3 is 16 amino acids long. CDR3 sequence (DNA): TGTGCCAGCAGCAGTCCAGGGAGCGGGGTTAATGAAAAACTGTTTTTT. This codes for CASSSPGSGVNEKLFF.

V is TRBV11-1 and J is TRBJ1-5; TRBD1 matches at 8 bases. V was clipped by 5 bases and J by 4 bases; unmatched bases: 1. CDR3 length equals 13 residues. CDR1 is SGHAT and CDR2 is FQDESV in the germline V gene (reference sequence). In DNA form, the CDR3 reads TGTGCCAGCAGCCGACAGGGGAATCAGCCCCAGCATTTT. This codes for CASSRQGNQPQHF.

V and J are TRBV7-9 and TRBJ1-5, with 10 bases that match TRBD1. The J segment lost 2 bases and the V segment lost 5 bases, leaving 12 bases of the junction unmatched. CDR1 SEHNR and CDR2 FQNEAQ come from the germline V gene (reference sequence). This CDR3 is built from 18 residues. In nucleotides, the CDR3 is TGTGCCAGCAGCCGGGACAGGGGAGGAATATATGGCAATCAGCCCCAGCATTTT. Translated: CASSRDRGGIYGNQPQHF.

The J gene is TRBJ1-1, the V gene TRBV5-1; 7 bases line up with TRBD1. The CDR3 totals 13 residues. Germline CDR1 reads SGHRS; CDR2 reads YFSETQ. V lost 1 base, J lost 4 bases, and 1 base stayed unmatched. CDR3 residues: CASSLSGGTEAFF. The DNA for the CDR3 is TGCGCCAGCAGCTTGTCAGGGGGCACTGAAGCTTTCTTT. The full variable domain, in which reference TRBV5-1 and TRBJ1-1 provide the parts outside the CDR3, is KAGVTQTPRYLIKTRGQQVTLSCSPISGHRSVSWYQQTPGQGLQFLFEYFSETQRNKGNFPGRFSGRQFSNSRSEMNVSTLELGDSALYLCASSLSGGTEAFFGQGTRLTVV.

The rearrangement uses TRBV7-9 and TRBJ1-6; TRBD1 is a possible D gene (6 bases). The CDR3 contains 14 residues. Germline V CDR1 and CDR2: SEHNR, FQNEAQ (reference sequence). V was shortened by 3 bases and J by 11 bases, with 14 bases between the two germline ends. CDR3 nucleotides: TGTGCCAGCAGCTTTCCCCAGGGGAACCCACCCCTCCACTTT. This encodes CASSFPQGNPPLHF.

Written as DNA, the CDR3 is TGCGCCAGCAGCTTGTTTGTCCTAGCGGCTACTAATGAGCAGTTCTTC. Encoded protein: CASSLFVLAATNEQFF. This rearrangement joins TRBV5-1 to TRBJ2-1, with TRBD2 identical over 7 bases. The CDR3 consists of 16 residues. Trimming removed 1 base from V and 7 bases from J; junction bases left unmatched: 11. The V gene's germline CDR1 is SGHRS and CDR2 YFSETQ.

CDR3 bases: TGTGCCAGCAGTCCCCGGGTGCGGGGGCGCTCCTACGAGCAGTACTTC. It specifies CASSPRVRGRSYEQYF. This chain joins TRBV28 and TRBJ2-7; tentative D call: TRBD2 (7 bases). CDR1 and CDR2 from the germline V gene are MDHEN and SYDVKM. The CDR3 is made up of 16 amino acids. Trimming pared 5 bases from V and 0 bases from J, leaving 17 bases between.

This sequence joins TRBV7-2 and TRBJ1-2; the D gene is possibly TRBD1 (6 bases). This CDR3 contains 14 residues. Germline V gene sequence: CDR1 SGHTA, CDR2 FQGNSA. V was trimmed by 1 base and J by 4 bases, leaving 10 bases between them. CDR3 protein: CASSLGGQPYGYTF. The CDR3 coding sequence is TGTGCCAGCAGCTTAGGTGGACAGCCCTATGGCTACACCTTC. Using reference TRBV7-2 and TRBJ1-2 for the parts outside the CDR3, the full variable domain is GAGVSQSPSNKVTEKGKDVELRCDPISGHTALYWYRQSLGQGLEFLIYFQGNSAPDKSGLPSDRFSAERTGGSVSTLTIQRTQQEDSAVYLCASSLGGQPYGYTFGSGTRLTVV.

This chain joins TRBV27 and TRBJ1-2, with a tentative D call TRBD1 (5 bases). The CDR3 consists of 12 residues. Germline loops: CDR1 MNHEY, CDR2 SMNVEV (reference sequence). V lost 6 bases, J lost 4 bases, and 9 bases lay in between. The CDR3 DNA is TGTGCCAGCAGGGCAGGGTTCTATGGCTACACCTTC. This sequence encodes CASRAGFYGYTF.

This chain's CDR3 is CASSLGLAGQHNEQFF. In DNA form, the CDR3 reads TGTGCCAGCAGCTTGGGGCTAGCGGGGCAACACAATGAGCAGTTCTTC. The chain recombines TRBV7-9 with TRBJ2-1; 9 bases agree with TRBD2. Per the germline V gene, CDR1 is SEHNR and CDR2 is FQNEAQ (reference sequence). CDR3 length: 16 residues. J lost 5 bases, V lost 3 bases, and 8 bases had no gene match.

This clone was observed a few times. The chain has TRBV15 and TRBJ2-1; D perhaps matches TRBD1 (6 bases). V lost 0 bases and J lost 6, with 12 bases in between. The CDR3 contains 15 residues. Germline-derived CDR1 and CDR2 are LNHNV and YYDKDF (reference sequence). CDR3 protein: CATSRDRGSVNEQFF. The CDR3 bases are TGTGCCACCAGCAGAGATAGGGGGTCCGTCAATGAGCAGTTCTTC.

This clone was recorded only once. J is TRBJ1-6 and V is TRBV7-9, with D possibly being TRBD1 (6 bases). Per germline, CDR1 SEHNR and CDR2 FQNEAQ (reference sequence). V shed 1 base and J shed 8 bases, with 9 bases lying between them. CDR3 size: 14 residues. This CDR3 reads CASSLEGGYSPLHF. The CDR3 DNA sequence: TGTGCCAGCAGCTTAGAAGGGGGATATTCACCCCTCCACTTT.

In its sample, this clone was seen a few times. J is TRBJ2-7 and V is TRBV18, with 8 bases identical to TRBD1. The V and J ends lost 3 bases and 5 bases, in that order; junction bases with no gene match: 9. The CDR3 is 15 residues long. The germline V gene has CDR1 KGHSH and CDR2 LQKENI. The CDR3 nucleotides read TGTGCCAGCTCACCTGAGACAGGGGATGTGGACGAGCAGTACTTC. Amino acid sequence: CASSPETGDVDEQYF.